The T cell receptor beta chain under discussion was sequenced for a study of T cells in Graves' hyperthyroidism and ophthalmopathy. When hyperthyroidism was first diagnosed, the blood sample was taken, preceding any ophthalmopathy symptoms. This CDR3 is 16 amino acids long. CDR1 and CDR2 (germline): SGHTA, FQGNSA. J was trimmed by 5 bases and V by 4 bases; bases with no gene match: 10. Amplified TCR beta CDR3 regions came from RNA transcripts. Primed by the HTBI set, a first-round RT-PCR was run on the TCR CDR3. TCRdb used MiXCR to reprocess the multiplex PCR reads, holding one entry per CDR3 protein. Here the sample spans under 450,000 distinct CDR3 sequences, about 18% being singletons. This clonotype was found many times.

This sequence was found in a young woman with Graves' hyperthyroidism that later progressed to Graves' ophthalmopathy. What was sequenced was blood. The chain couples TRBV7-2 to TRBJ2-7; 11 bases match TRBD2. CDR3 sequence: CASSSRLAGKQDEQYF. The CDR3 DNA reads TGTGCCAGCAGCTCCAGACTAGCGGGAAAGCAAGACGAGCAGTACTTC.